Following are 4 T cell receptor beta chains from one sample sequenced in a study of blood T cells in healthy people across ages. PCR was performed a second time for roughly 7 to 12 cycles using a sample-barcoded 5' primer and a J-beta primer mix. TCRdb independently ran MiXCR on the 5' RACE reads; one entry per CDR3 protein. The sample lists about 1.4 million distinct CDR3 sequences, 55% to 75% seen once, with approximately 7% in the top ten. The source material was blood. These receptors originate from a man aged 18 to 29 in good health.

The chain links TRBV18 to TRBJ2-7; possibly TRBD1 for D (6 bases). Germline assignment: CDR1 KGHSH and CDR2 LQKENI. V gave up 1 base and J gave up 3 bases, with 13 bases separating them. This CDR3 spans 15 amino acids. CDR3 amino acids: CASSPRDNLYYEQYF. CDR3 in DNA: TGTGCCAGCTCACCACGGGACAACTTATACTACGAGCAGTACTTC.

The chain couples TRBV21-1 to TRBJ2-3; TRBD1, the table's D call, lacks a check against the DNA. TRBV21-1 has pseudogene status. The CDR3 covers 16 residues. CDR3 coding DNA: TGTGCCAGCAGCAAAGAGGGGACAGGCGGCACAGATACGCAGTATTTT. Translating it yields CASSKEGTGGTDTQYF.

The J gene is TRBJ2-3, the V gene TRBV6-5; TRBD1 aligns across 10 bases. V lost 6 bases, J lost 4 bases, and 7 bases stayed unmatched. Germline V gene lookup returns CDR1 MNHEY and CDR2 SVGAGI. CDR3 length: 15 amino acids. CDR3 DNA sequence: TGTGCCAGCAGCCGACAGGGGGCAGAGGCAGATACGCAGTATTTT. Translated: CASSRQGAEADTQYF.

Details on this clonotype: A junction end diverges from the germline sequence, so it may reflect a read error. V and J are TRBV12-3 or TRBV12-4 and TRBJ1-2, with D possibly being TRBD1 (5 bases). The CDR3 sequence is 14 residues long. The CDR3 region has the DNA TGTGCCGGCAGCACCCTTGTTGGGGCCTATGGCTACACCTTC. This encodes CAGSTLVGAYGYTF.